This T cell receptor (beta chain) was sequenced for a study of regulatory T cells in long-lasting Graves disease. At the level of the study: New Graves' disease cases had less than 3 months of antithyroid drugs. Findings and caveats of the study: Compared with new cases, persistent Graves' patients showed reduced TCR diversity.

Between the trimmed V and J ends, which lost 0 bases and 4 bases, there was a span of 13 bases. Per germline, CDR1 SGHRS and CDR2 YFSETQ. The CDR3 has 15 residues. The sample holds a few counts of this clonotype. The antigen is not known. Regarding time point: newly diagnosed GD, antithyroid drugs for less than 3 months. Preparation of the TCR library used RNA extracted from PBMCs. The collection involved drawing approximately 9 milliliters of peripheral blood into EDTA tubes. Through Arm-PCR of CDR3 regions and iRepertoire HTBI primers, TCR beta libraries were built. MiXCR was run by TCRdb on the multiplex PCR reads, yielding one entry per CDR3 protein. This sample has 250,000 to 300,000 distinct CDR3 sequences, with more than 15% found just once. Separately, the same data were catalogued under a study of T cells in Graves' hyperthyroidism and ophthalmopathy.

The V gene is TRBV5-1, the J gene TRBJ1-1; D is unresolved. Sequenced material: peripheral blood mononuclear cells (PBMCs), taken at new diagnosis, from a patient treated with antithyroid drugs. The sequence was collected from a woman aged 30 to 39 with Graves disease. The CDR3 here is CASSLEEVGSTEAFF. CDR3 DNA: TGCGCCAGCAGCTTGGAAGAGGTCGGAAGCACTGAAGCTTTCTTT.